These T cell receptor beta chains were read from a single sample in a study of cytomegalovirus exposure and HLA in healthy donors. Profiled with immunoSEQ multiplex PCR; TCRdb holds only in-frame clones, not every one. Altogether about 94,000 clones are present, approximately 80% being singletons, with the ten largest covering under 0.8%. The sample taken for sequencing was PBMCs. The receptor set was obtained from an older woman in good health and CMV-seronegative. CDR3s include the opening cysteine and the closing phenylalanine or tryptophan. A D gene is named only where the DNA matches it firmly. The listing skips clone size in some rows; elsewhere it reads once, few, many or a size class.

>TRBV28|TRBJ1-1|NA|NA
TGTGCCAGCATCGCTCCGGGACACCTGAACACTGAAGCTTTCTTT
CASIAPGHLNTEAFF
>TRBV2|TRBJ1-1|TRBD1|NA
TGTGCCAGCAGTGAGGACAGGCGGACTGAAGCTTTCTTT
CASSEDRRTEAFF
>TRBV4-3|TRBJ1-6|TRBD1|NA
TGCGCCAGCAGCCAAGATACGTCGGGACAGAATAATTCACCCCTCCACTTT
CASSQDTSGQNNSPLHF
>TRBV2|TRBJ2-5|NA|NA
TGTGCCAGCAGTTTGGACTGGGCTCGGATGGAGACCCAGTACTTC
CASSLDWARMETQYF
>TRBV6-5|TRBJ2-7|TRBD1|NA
TGTGCCAGCAGCACTGGGACAGGGGGCCACGAGCAGTACTTC
CASSTGTGGHEQYF
>TRBV19|TRBJ1-1|TRBD1|NA
TGTGCCGTGGACAGGGGGCCCGGCACTGAAGCTTTCTTT
CAVDRGPGTEAFF
>TRBV9|TRBJ2-3|NA|NA
TGTGCCAGCACCACATCGACGGGGGTCGGGGCAGATACGCAGTATTTT
CASTTSTGVGADTQYF
>TRBV6-1|TRBJ1-1|NA|NA
TGTGCCAGCAGTGAAGCTCGGGGCACTGAAGCTTTCTTT
CASSEARGTEAFF
>TRBV6-5|TRBJ2-7|NA|NA
TGTGCCAGCAGTTACTCGATGTCAGGCAGGGGCGAGCAGTACTTC
CASSYSMSGRGEQYF
>TRBV5-4|TRBJ2-3|NA|NA
TGTGCCAGCAGCTTGGGGCAGACCCTCACAGCAGATACGCAGTATTTT
CASSLGQTLTADTQYF
>TRBV28|TRBJ1-5|TRBD1|NA
TGTGCCAGCAGTTCGGACAGGGGCCTCAATCAGCCCCAGCATTTT
CASSSDRGLNQPQHF
>TRBV30|TRBJ1-2|TRBD1|NA
TGTGCCTGTCGCGGGACAGACTACACCTTC
CACRGTDYTF
>TRBV2|TRBJ1-1|NA|once
TGTGCCAGCTCCCTCCCGGGGAACACTGAAGCTTTCTTT
CASSLPGNTEAFF
>TRBV7-9|TRBJ2-3|NA|NA
TGTGCCAGCAGCTTGGGCCCGGGACTCTCCACAGATACGCAGTATTTT
CASSLGPGLSTDTQYF
>TRBV2|TRBJ2-3|NA|NA
TGTGCCAGCGTCCGTAGGGGGGGAGGAGTTCCAGATACGCAGTATTTT
CASVRRGGGVPDTQYF
>TRBV27|TRBJ2-1|TRBD2|NA
TGTGCCAGCAGCTACCGACCGGGACTAGCGGGGGCAAATGAGCAGTTCTTC
CASSYRPGLAGANEQFF
>TRBV7-9|TRBJ2-7|TRBD1|NA
TGTGCCAGCAGCCCCGTCCCGGGACAGGGTCACTCCTACGAGCAGTACTTC
CASSPVPGQGHSYEQYF
>TRBV2|TRBJ1-2|NA|few
TGTGCCAGCAGTGCGGGAGGGGGCTACACCTTC
CASSAGGGYTF
>TRBV7-6|TRBJ2-1|TRBD1|NA
TGTGCCAGCAGCGGAAACCGGGACAGGGGGAATGAGCAGTTCTTC
CASSGNRDRGNEQFF
>TRBV28|TRBJ1-2|NA|NA
TGTGCCAGCAGTTCAGGACAGAACTATGGCTACACCTTC
CASSSGQNYGYTF
>TRBV30|TRBJ1-2|NA|NA
TGTGCCTGGAGTGTATTCGGGAACTATGGCTACACCTTC
CAWSVFGNYGYTF
>TRBV5-6|TRBJ2-7|NA|NA
TGTGCCAGCAGCCTTTTATTGGACAGTTCGGAATCCTACGAGCAGTACTTC
CASSLLLDSSESYEQYF